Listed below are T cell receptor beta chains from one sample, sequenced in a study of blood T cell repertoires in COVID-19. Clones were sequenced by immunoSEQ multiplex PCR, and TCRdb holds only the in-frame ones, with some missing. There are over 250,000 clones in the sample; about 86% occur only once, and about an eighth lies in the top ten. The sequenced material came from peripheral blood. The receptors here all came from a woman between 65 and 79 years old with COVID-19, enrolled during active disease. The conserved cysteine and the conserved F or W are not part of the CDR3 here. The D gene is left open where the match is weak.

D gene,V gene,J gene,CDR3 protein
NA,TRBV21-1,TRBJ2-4,ASSKSEPGLAGGLAKNIQY
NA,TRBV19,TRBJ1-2,ASMTRVGYGYT
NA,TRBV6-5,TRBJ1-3,ASAPGGADTIY
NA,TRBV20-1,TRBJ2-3,SAPGENAQY
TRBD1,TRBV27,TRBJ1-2,ASSSMGTGEGYT
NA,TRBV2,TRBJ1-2,ASSGATYGYT
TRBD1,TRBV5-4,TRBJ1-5,AMSDRGDQPQH
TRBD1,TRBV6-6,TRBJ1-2,ASSYEGAEYGYT
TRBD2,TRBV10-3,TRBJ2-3,AISLTRLAGASTDTQY
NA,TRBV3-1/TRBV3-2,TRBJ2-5,ASSQLPLETQY
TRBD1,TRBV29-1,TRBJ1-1,SVSRGRDTEAF
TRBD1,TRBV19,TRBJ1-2,ASLGTGGQQGYGYT
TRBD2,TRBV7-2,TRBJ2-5,ASSPRTSGETQY
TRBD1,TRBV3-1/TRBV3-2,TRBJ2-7,ASSQESQGVHEQY
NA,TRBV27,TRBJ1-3,ASSLVGAGGNTIY